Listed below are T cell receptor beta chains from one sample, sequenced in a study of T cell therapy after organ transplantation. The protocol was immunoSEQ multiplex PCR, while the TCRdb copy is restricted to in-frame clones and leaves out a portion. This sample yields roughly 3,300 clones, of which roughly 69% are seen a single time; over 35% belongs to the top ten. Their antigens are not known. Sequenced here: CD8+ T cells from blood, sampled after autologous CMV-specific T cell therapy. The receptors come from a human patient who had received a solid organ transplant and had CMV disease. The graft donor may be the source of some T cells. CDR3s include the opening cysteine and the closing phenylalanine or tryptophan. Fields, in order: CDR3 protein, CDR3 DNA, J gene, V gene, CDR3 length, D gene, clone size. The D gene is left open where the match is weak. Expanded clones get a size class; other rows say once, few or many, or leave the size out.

CDR3aa: CASSSRLGLRTYEQYF
CDR3nt: TGTGCCAGCAGTAGTCGTTTAGGACTTCGTACCTACGAGCAGTACTTC
j_gene: TRBJ2-7
v_gene: TRBV27
len: 16
d_gene: -
abundance: once

CDR3aa: CASSLAGQDSGNTIYF
CDR3nt: TGTGCCAGCAGCTTAGCCGGCCAGGACTCTGGAAACACCATATATTTT
j_gene: TRBJ1-3
v_gene: TRBV7-8
len: 16
d_gene: -
abundance: -

CDR3aa: CSVEEEERAAPRVDTQYF
CDR3nt: TGCAGCGTTGAAGAGGAGGAGAGAGCGGCCCCCCGGGTAGATACGCAGTATTTT
j_gene: TRBJ2-3
v_gene: TRBV29-1
len: 18
d_gene: -
abundance: -

CDR3aa: CASSEAVGKNIQYF
CDR3nt: TGTGCCAGCAGTGAAGCGGTTGGCAAAAACATTCAGTACTTC
j_gene: TRBJ2-4
v_gene: TRBV2
len: 14
d_gene: -
abundance: few

CDR3aa: CASSIGPRESYEQYF
CDR3nt: TGTGCCAGTAGTATAGGTCCCAGGGAATCCTACGAGCAGTACTTC
j_gene: TRBJ2-7
v_gene: TRBV19
len: 15
d_gene: -
abundance: -

CDR3aa: CASSEGTHYEQYF
CDR3nt: TGCGCCAGCAGTGAAGGGACTCACTACGAGCAGTACTTC
j_gene: TRBJ2-7
v_gene: TRBV10-2
len: 13
d_gene: -
abundance: -

CDR3aa: CASSRNTVAKNIQYF
CDR3nt: TGTGCCAGCAGCCGCAATACGGTAGCCAAAAACATTCAGTACTTC
j_gene: TRBJ2-4
v_gene: TRBV27
len: 15
d_gene: -
abundance: few

CDR3aa: CASSQGSGELFF
CDR3nt: TGTGCCAGCAGCCAAGGGTCCGGGGAGCTGTTTTTT
j_gene: TRBJ2-2
v_gene: TRBV4-2
len: 12
d_gene: -
abundance: -

CDR3aa: CSVLRGGTEAFF
CDR3nt: TGCAGCGTCTTAAGGGGGGGGACTGAAGCTTTCTTT
j_gene: TRBJ1-1
v_gene: TRBV29-1
len: 12
d_gene: -
abundance: -

CDR3aa: CASSKGKTEWPNTGELFF
CDR3nt: TGTGCCAGCAGCAAAGGAAAAACAGAATGGCCGAACACCGGGGAGCTGTTTTTT
j_gene: TRBJ2-2
v_gene: TRBV21-1
len: 18
d_gene: -
abundance: medium-sized

CDR3aa: CASSHDGTQETQYF
CDR3nt: TGTGCCAGCAGCCACGACGGGACCCAAGAGACCCAGTACTTC
j_gene: TRBJ2-5
v_gene: TRBV9
len: 14
d_gene: -
abundance: -

CDR3aa: CAIDAGDTGELFF
CDR3nt: TGTGCCATCGACGCGGGAGACACCGGGGAGCTGTTTTTT
j_gene: TRBJ2-2
v_gene: TRBV10-3
len: 13
d_gene: TRBD2
abundance: -

CDR3aa: CASSFGQTYEQYF
CDR3nt: TGCGCCAGCAGCTTTGGACAGACCTACGAGCAGTACTTC
j_gene: TRBJ2-7
v_gene: TRBV5-1
len: 13
d_gene: -
abundance: few

CDR3aa: CASSVGNVYEQYF
CDR3nt: TGTGCCAGTAGTGTGGGTAACGTCTACGAGCAGTACTTC
j_gene: TRBJ2-7
v_gene: TRBV19
len: 13
d_gene: -
abundance: -

CDR3aa: CASSERHRGKNTIYF
CDR3nt: TGCGCCAGCAGCGAAAGACACCGGGGAAAGAACACCATATATTTT
j_gene: TRBJ1-3
v_gene: TRBV5-1
len: 15
d_gene: -
abundance: -

CDR3aa: CASRSPGQDPSPQETQYF
CDR3nt: TGTGCCAGCCGGTCACCGGGACAGGACCCGAGCCCCCAAGAGACCCAGTACTTC
j_gene: TRBJ2-5
v_gene: TRBV14
len: 18
d_gene: TRBD1
abundance: once

CDR3aa: CASSLSGTEAFF
CDR3nt: TGTGCCAGCAGCTTATCCGGCACTGAAGCTTTCTTT
j_gene: TRBJ1-1
v_gene: TRBV5-8
len: 12
d_gene: -
abundance: few

CDR3aa: CASSADSGSITGELFF
CDR3nt: TGTGCCAGCAGCGCTGATAGCGGATCGATAACCGGGGAGCTGTTTTTT
j_gene: TRBJ2-2
v_gene: TRBV7-8
len: 16
d_gene: -
abundance: once

CDR3aa: CASSRGGQGIFAGELFF
CDR3nt: TGTGCCAGCAGCCGGGGAGGACAGGGGATCTTCGCCGGGGAGCTGTTTTTT
j_gene: TRBJ2-2
v_gene: TRBV27
len: 17
d_gene: TRBD1
abundance: -

CDR3aa: CASSSALNTEAFF
CDR3nt: TGCGCCAGCAGCTCGGCCCTGAACACTGAAGCTTTCTTT
j_gene: TRBJ1-1
v_gene: TRBV4-3
len: 13
d_gene: -
abundance: -

CDR3aa: CASSLGAGAIHEQYF
CDR3nt: TGTGCCAGCAGCTTAGGAGCGGGAGCAATCCACGAGCAGTACTTC
j_gene: TRBJ2-7
v_gene: TRBV7-3
len: 15
d_gene: TRBD2
abundance: -

CDR3aa: CASSESFKPAAHTDTQYF
CDR3nt: TGTGCCAGCAGTGAATCCTTCAAGCCAGCCGCTCACACAGATACGCAGTATTTT
j_gene: TRBJ2-3
v_gene: TRBV25-1
len: 18
d_gene: -
abundance: -

CDR3aa: CASSPGRNTGELFF
CDR3nt: TGCGCCAGCAGCCCCGGACGGAACACCGGGGAGCTGTTTTTT
j_gene: TRBJ2-2
v_gene: TRBV5-1
len: 14
d_gene: -
abundance: -

CDR3aa: CASSGLAETQYF
CDR3nt: TGTGCCAGCAGTGGGCTTGCGGAGACCCAGTACTTC
j_gene: TRBJ2-5
v_gene: TRBV5-4
len: 12
d_gene: -
abundance: -

CDR3aa: CASSDAVGRRVEAFF
CDR3nt: TGTGCCAGCAGTGATGCCGTGGGGCGCAGGGTTGAAGCTTTCTTT
j_gene: TRBJ1-1
v_gene: TRBV6-1
len: 15
d_gene: -
abundance: -

CDR3aa: CASSLAHVRDLTGNTIYF
CDR3nt: TGTGCCAGCAGCTTAGCGCACGTCAGGGATCTAACTGGAAACACCATATATTTT
j_gene: TRBJ1-3
v_gene: TRBV7-6
len: 18
d_gene: -
abundance: -

CDR3aa: CASSEAGGGGTGELFF
CDR3nt: TGTGCCTCCAGTGAAGCAGGGGGTGGTGGCACCGGGGAGCTGTTTTTT
j_gene: TRBJ2-2
v_gene: TRBV10-3
len: 16
d_gene: TRBD1
abundance: -

CDR3aa: CASSRGRPPYNEQFF
CDR3nt: TGTGCCAGTAGTAGGGGGCGACCCCCCTACAATGAGCAGTTCTTC
j_gene: TRBJ2-1
v_gene: TRBV19
len: 15
d_gene: -
abundance: -

CDR3aa: CASSEGRDRASYTF
CDR3nt: TGTGCCAGCAGTGAAGGGAGGGACAGAGCTTCCTACACCTTC
j_gene: TRBJ1-2
v_gene: TRBV2
len: 14
d_gene: TRBD1
abundance: -

CDR3aa: CATLQSTYNEQFF
CDR3nt: TGTGCCACCCTGCAATCGACCTACAATGAGCAGTTCTTC
j_gene: TRBJ2-1
v_gene: TRBV13
len: 13
d_gene: -
abundance: -

CDR3aa: CASSELREGAEKLFF
CDR3nt: TGTGCCAGCTCTGAACTCCGGGAAGGGGCTGAAAAACTGTTTTTT
j_gene: TRBJ1-4
v_gene: TRBV6-5
len: 15
d_gene: -
abundance: -

CDR3aa: CASSLRQGARYTF
CDR3nt: TGTGCCAGCAGTTTACGCCAGGGGGCTCGCTACACCTTC
j_gene: TRBJ1-2
v_gene: TRBV27
len: 13
d_gene: TRBD1
abundance: -

CDR3aa: CASSHSGQGHNEQFF
CDR3nt: TGCGCCAGCAGCCATTCGGGACAGGGCCACAATGAGCAGTTCTTC
j_gene: TRBJ2-1
v_gene: TRBV4-1
len: 15
d_gene: TRBD1
abundance: -

CDR3aa: CASSQDREGPYNEQFF
CDR3nt: TGTGCCAGCAGCCAAGACCGGGAGGGCCCCTACAATGAGCAGTTCTTC
j_gene: TRBJ2-1
v_gene: TRBV4-2
len: 16
d_gene: TRBD2
abundance: -

CDR3aa: CASRGQGNYGYTF
CDR3nt: TGTGCCAGCAGGGGACAGGGCAACTATGGCTACACCTTC
j_gene: TRBJ1-2
v_gene: TRBV27
len: 13
d_gene: TRBD1
abundance: -

CDR3aa: CASSLKGGYGYTF
CDR3nt: TGTGCCAGCAGTTTAAAAGGAGGCTATGGCTACACCTTC
j_gene: TRBJ1-2
v_gene: TRBV27
len: 13
d_gene: -
abundance: -

CDR3aa: CASSPRTGIHGELFF
CDR3nt: TGTGCCAGCAGTCCAAGGACAGGGATACACGGGGAGCTGTTTTTT
j_gene: TRBJ2-2
v_gene: TRBV28
len: 15
d_gene: TRBD1
abundance: -

CDR3aa: CASSPSGDTQYF
CDR3nt: TGTGCCAGCAGCCCCTCGGGCGATACGCAGTATTTT
j_gene: TRBJ2-3
v_gene: TRBV7-2
len: 12
d_gene: -
abundance: -

CDR3aa: CAWEPGQRNYGYTF
CDR3nt: TGTGCCTGGGAGCCGGGACAGCGGAACTATGGCTACACCTTC
j_gene: TRBJ1-2
v_gene: TRBV30
len: 14
d_gene: TRBD1
abundance: -

CDR3aa: CASSNTGELFF
CDR3nt: TGTGCCAGCAGCAACACCGGGGAGCTGTTTTTT
j_gene: TRBJ2-2
v_gene: TRBV27
len: 11
d_gene: -
abundance: once

CDR3aa: CASSQGVETQYF
CDR3nt: TGCGCCAGCAGTCAGGGGGTAGAGACCCAGTACTTC
j_gene: TRBJ2-5
v_gene: TRBV23-1
len: 12
d_gene: -
abundance: -

CDR3aa: CASSPAGWSSYNEQFF
CDR3nt: TGCGCCAGCAGCCCCGCCGGGTGGAGCTCCTACAATGAGCAGTTCTTC
j_gene: TRBJ2-1
v_gene: TRBV5-1
len: 16
d_gene: -
abundance: -

CDR3aa: CATPLWPAKNIQYF
CDR3nt: TGTGCCACCCCATTGTGGCCGGCCAAAAACATTCAGTACTTC
j_gene: TRBJ2-4
v_gene: TRBV6-5
len: 14
d_gene: -
abundance: -

CDR3aa: CASSDPTLSMNTEAFF
CDR3nt: TGTGCCAGCAGCGATCCTACGTTGAGCATGAACACTGAAGCTTTCTTT
j_gene: TRBJ1-1
v_gene: TRBV5-4
len: 16
d_gene: -
abundance: -

CDR3aa: CSARQGSSYNEQFF
CDR3nt: TGCAGCGCCCGACAGGGGAGCTCCTACAATGAGCAGTTCTTC
j_gene: TRBJ2-1
v_gene: TRBV29-1
len: 14
d_gene: TRBD1
abundance: -

CDR3aa: CASSDLASGHNEQFF
CDR3nt: TGTGCCAGCAGTGACTTGGCTAGCGGGCACAATGAGCAGTTCTTC
j_gene: TRBJ2-1
v_gene: TRBV6-4
len: 15
d_gene: TRBD2
abundance: -

CDR3aa: CASSFHGRNQPQHF
CDR3nt: TGTGCCAGCAGTTTTCATGGCAGGAATCAGCCCCAGCATTTT
j_gene: TRBJ1-5
v_gene: TRBV27
len: 14
d_gene: -
abundance: -

CDR3aa: CAIKVANTDTQYF
CDR3nt: TGTGCCATCAAGGTGGCAAACACAGATACGCAGTATTTT
j_gene: TRBJ2-3
v_gene: TRBV10-3
len: 13
d_gene: -
abundance: once

CDR3aa: CASSSQGDTGELFF
CDR3nt: TGCGCCAGCAGCTCCCAGGGGGACACCGGGGAGCTGTTTTTT
j_gene: TRBJ2-2
v_gene: TRBV5-1
len: 14
d_gene: TRBD1
abundance: -

CDR3aa: CASSLTGGTEAFF
CDR3nt: TGTGCCAGCAGCCTCACAGGGGGTACTGAAGCTTTCTTT
j_gene: TRBJ1-1
v_gene: TRBV14
len: 13
d_gene: TRBD1
abundance: -